The clone carrying this T cell receptor (beta chain) was seen a few times. Its matching antigen is unknown. Unique molecular identifiers were built into the TCR beta cDNA libraries. The authors obtained some 500,000 cDNA molecules from about 0.94 to 9.7 million T cells. TCRdb re-derived calls from the PCR reads in MiXCR, one entry per CDR3 protein. The sample has 700,000 to 800,000 distinct CDR3 sequences; 30% are singletons. The data are from a study of post-analysis software for immune sequencing data. Overall study context: Several disease courses (relapsing-remitting, secondary progressive and progressive-relapsing) of multiple sclerosis were included. Study-wide points: Samples sharing a preparation batch grouped tightly together when assessed by F measure.

This sequence originates from a girl aged 10 to 17 with multiple sclerosis. The sample taken for sequencing was blood.

CDR3 coding DNA: TGTGCCAGCAGCTTTAAAACAGGGACAGATACGCAGTATTTT. Translating gives CASSFKTGTDTQYF. This chain uses TRBV7-2 with TRBJ2-3, with D possibly TRBD1 on 6 matching bases. This CDR3 is 14 amino acids long. The germline V gene has CDR1 SGHTA and CDR2 FQGNSA. Between the trimmed V and J ends, which lost 3 bases and 3 bases, there was a span of 10 bases.